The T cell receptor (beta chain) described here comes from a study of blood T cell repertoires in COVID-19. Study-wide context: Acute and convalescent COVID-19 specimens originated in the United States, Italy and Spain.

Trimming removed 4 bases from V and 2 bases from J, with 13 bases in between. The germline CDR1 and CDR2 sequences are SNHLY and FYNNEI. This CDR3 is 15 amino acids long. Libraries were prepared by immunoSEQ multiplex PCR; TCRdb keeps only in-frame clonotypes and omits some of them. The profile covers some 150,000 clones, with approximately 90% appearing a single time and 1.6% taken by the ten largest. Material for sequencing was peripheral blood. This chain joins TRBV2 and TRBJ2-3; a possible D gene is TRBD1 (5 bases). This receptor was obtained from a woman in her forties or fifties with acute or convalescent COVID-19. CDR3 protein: CASSAWGGTTDTQYF. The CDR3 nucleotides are TGTGCCAGCAGTGCCTGGGGCGGCACCACAGATACGCAGTATTTT.